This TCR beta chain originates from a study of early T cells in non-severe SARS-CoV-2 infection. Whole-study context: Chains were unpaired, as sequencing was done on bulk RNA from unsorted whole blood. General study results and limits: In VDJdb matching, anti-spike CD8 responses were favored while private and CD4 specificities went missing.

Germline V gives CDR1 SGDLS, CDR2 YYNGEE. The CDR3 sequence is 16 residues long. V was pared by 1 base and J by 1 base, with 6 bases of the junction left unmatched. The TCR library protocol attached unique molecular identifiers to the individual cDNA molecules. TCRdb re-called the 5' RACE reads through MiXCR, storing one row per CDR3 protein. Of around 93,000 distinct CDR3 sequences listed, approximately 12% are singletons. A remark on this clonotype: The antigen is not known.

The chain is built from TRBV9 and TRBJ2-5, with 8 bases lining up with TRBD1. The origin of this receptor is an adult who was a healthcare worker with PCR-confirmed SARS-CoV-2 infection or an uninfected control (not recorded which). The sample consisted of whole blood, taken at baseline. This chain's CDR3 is CASSVNEGQAQETQYF. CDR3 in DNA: TGTGCCAGCAGCGTAAACGAGGGACAGGCCCAAGAGACCCAGTACTTC.